This T cell receptor beta chain was obtained from a study of blood T cell repertoires in COVID-19. Study at large: Whether acute or convalescent, the COVID-19 samples came from the United States, Italy and Spain. The cDNA or gDNA used as material had been derived from T cells, B-cell-depleted T cells, or PBMCs.

In the authors' workflow: How many nucleated cells were present was estimated from reference gene primer amplification. Clones were sequenced by immunoSEQ multiplex PCR, and TCRdb holds only the in-frame ones, with some missing. V, J and clone size are those of that table, while D and trimming were read from the DNA. The sample carries around 63,000 clones, roughly 80% recorded once. The V and J ends lost 7 bases and 3 bases, in that order; junction bases with no gene match: 5. This CDR3 is 12 amino acids long. Germline values: CDR1 SQVTM, CDR2 ANQGSEA. This sequence joins TRBV29-1 and TRBJ2-7; 8 positions agree with TRBD1. What was sequenced was peripheral blood. The sequence came from a woman aged 45 to 65 with active or convalescent COVID-19. The CDR3 bases are TGCAGCGGCGGACAGGGCAACTACGAGCAGTACTTC. This gives the protein CSGGQGNYEQYF.